The source of this T cell receptor (beta chain) is a study of CD8 T cells in ankylosing spondylitis. Study results and limitations: Disease-linked clones reportedly showed significant enrichment in matched ankylosing spondylitis synovial fluid. Some of the motif variants had earlier been found in reactive arthritis patients' fluid and blood. Disease-linked clones bore a CD8+ phenotype, appearing relatively rarely in peripheral blood.

A quantitative 5'-RACE method, one with molecular barcodes, was used to make TCR beta libraries. TCRdb re-called the 5' RACE reads through MiXCR, storing one row per CDR3 protein. This sample has a few hundred thousand distinct CDR3 sequences, with more than 20% found just once. This clonotype was seen repeatedly, ten times or more. The antigen remains unidentified. CDR1 and CDR2 (germline): DFQATT, SNEGSKA (reference sequence). There are 17 residues in the CDR3. With V trimmed by 2 bases and J by 5 bases, 16 bases remained unmatched. Material: blood, either unsorted or a sorted T cell fraction (not recorded which). The receptor's source is a male donor with ankylosing spondylitis or in good health (not recorded which). The rearrangement joins TRBV20-1 to TRBJ2-5, with 8 positions matching TRBD1. The DNA for the CDR3 is TGCAGTGCTAGACCCCCCTGGTGGACAGGGCATACGGAGACCCAGTACTTC. Its protein product is CSARPPWWTGHTETQYF.